These 10 T cell receptor beta chains came from one sample sequenced in a study of post-analysis software for immune sequencing data. Included in the TCR beta cDNA libraries were unique molecular identifiers. TCRdb itself ran the PCR reads through MiXCR, one entry per CDR3 protein. The top ten hold around 11% of the sample, which has hundreds of thousands of distinct CDR3 sequences, approximately 59% seen once. Their antigens are not known. Study-level findings and limits: Five TRBV segments, TRBV5-6, TRBV5-1 and TRBV20-1 among them, were found more frequent in patients than controls.

Sequenced material: blood. The receptors come from a girl between 2 and 10 years old with multiple sclerosis.

Here the CDR3 reads CASSLAWDRDLLGANVLTF. The DNA of the CDR3 is TGTGCCAGCAGCTTAGCCTGGGACAGGGACCTCTTGGGGGCCAACGTCCTGACTTTC. The chain carries TRBV7-9 and TRBJ2-6; 9 nucleotides align to TRBD1. CDR1 and CDR2 (germline): SEHNR, FQNEAQ (reference sequence). The CDR3 extends over 19 amino acids. J lost 4 bases, V lost 0 bases, and 10 bases had no gene match.

In regard to this clonotype: Mismatch with germline at one junction end may stem from a read error. The CDR3 here is CASSLGQLSNQPQHF. Here the CDR3 DNA reads TGTGCCAGCAGTTTAGGACAGCTTAGCAATCAGCCCCAGCATTTT. The chain carries TRBV7-2 and TRBJ1-5; possible D gene TRBD1, 6 bases. The CDR3 covers 15 residues. CDR1 is SGHTA and CDR2 is FQGNSA in the germline V gene.

With regard to this clonotype: One end of the junction is discordant with germline, which a read error may explain. The chain carries TRBV4-1 and TRBJ2-1; 7 bases align to TRBD1. Germline values: CDR1 MGHRA, CDR2 YSYEKL. This CDR3 contains 19 residues. Written as DNA, the CDR3 is TGCGCCGGCAGCCAAGCACTCGTACCAAGGGGGCCCTCCTACAATGAGCAGTTCTTC. It encodes CAGSQALVPRGPSYNEQFF.

CDR3 DNA: TGCAGTGCGACAGACCCCGGGACTAGCGGGGAAGAGACCCAGTACTTC. Residues: CSATDPGTSGEETQYF. The V call is TRBV20-1, the J call TRBJ2-5; 13 bases fit TRBD2. Per germline, CDR1 DFQATT and CDR2 SNEGSKA (reference sequence). Losses at the gene ends were 6 bases for V and 3 bases for J; bases not matched to a gene: 10. CDR3 length equals 16 residues.

The sample holds a few counts of this clonotype. J is TRBJ2-5 and V is TRBV27; 10 positions match TRBD1. J gave up 2 bases and V 5 bases, and 8 bases lay outside the gene matches. CDR1 is MNHEY, CDR2 SMNVEV, per germline (reference sequence). This CDR3 contains 16 residues. In nucleotides, the CDR3 is TGTGCCAGCAGTGTGACAGGGGGCTGGGGGCAAGAGACCCAGTACTTC. Translation gives CASSVTGGWGQETQYF.

Comments on this clonotype: One end of the junction is discordant with germline, which a read error may explain. The V call is TRBV28, the J call TRBJ1-2; D gene uncertain. Germline V gives CDR1 MDHEN, CDR2 SYDVKM. The CDR3 spans 14 residues. The DNA of the CDR3 is TGTGCCAGCAGTTTGTACGGAAGGAACTATGGCTACACCTTT. Its protein is CASSLYGRNYGYTF.

The V and J genes are TRBV29-1 and TRBJ2-5; a possible D gene is TRBD1 (6 bases). In germline, CDR1 is SQVTM, CDR2 ANQGSEA. This CDR3 has 17 amino acids. V lost 1 base, J lost 1 base, and 19 bases lay in between. The CDR3: CSVEAPSGHLLQETQYF. CDR3 in DNA: TGCAGCGTTGAAGCCCCCTCGGGACACCTACTCCAAGAGACCCAGTACTTC.

The V call is TRBV29-1, the J call TRBJ2-4; D unclear. Germline V CDR1 and CDR2: SQVTM, ANQGSEA. Trimming left V 7 bases short and J 0 bases short, with 13 bases between. This CDR3 is 14 amino acids long. The CDR3 protein is CSGQDTLAKNIQYF. Here the CDR3 DNA reads TGCAGCGGACAAGATACGCTAGCCAAAAACATTCAGTACTTC.

This clonotype was seen a few times. The chain carries TRBV20-1 and TRBJ2-1, with 7 bases that match TRBD2. The CDR3 runs 15 residues. V lost 0 bases and J lost 9; bases outside the gene matches: 11. Germline values: CDR1 DFQATT, CDR2 SNEGSKA (reference sequence). CDR3 nucleotide sequence: TGCAGTGCTAGAGATAGTCGAGCGGGGCCCCTTGAGCAGTTCTTC. As protein: CSARDSRAGPLEQFF.

The V gene is TRBV18, the J gene TRBJ2-7, with D tentatively TRBD1 (6 bases). V was pared by 0 bases and J by 7 bases, with 10 bases between. The CDR3 runs 13 residues. From germline, CDR1 is KGHSH and CDR2 LQKENI. Here the CDR3 reads CASSPPTGREQYF. CDR3 sequence (DNA): TGTGCCAGCTCACCACCGACAGGTCGGGAGCAGTACTTC.